The 6 T cell receptor beta chains below were found in one sample sequenced in a study of cytomegalovirus exposure and HLA in healthy donors. Libraries were prepared by immunoSEQ multiplex PCR; TCRdb keeps only in-frame clonotypes and omits some of them. Of over 200,000 clones in the sample, around four fifths were seen once. Sequencing was performed on PBMCs. These receptors were obtained from a woman between 18 and 29 years old in good health and CMV-seronegative.

This clone was detected once. This chain links TRBV28 with TRBJ1-2; TRBD1 matches at 7 bases. The V gene's germline CDR1 is MDHEN and CDR2 SYDVKM. This CDR3 region has 12 residues. The junction had 4 bases not matched to a gene; V was cut back by 5 bases and J by 7 bases. The CDR3 bases are TGTGCCAGCAGTCGACAGGGTCGTGGCTACACCTTC. Amino acids: CASSRQGRGYTF.

This sequence joins TRBV5-8 and TRBJ2-7; tentatively, D is TRBD2 (6 bases). CDR3 size: 13 residues. The ends were cut back, 4 bases at V and 3 bases at J, with 11 bases in the middle. Germline CDR1 and CDR2: SGHTS and YDEGEE. The CDR3: CASSRGTYYEQYF. The CDR3 DNA reads TGTGCCAGCAGCCGGGGGACTTACTACGAGCAGTACTTC.

CDR3 sequence reads: CASSTGGTGTEAFF. The CDR3 nucleotides are TGTGCCAGCAGCACCGGCGGGACGGGGACTGAAGCTTTCTTT. V gene TRBV6-5 combines with J gene TRBJ1-1; tentative D call: TRBD1 (5 bases). The CDR3 spans 14 residues. V was cut by 6 bases and J by 5 bases, with 16 bases left in between. Germline V CDR1 and CDR2: MNHEY, SVGAGI.

This clone came up once. V is TRBV6-5 and J is TRBJ1-1; maybe TRBD1 (5 bases). The CDR3 runs 13 residues. The V and J ends lost 2 bases and 5 bases respectively, with 9 bases between them. CDR1 is MNHEY and CDR2 is SVGAGI in the germline V gene. The CDR3 DNA follows: TGTGCCAGCAGTTACGGGGCAGGGACTGAAGCTTTCTTT. Translated, it gives CASSYGAGTEAFF.

This clone was seen only a few times. The chain couples TRBV6-5 to TRBJ2-2, with TRBD1 matching over 9 bases. V trimming: 6 bases; J trimming: 5 bases; junction bases outside the gene matches: 7. This CDR3 region has 15 residues. Germline V gene data show CDR1 as MNHEY and CDR2 as SVGAGI. In DNA form, the CDR3 reads TGTGCCAGCAGGCAGGGACAGGGATGGACCGGGGAGCTGTTTTTT. Translated: CASRQGQGWTGELFF.

This clone has only a few counts. The rearrangement links TRBV30 to TRBJ1-2, with unresolved D. This CDR3 is built from 11 residues. CDR1 is GTSNPN and CDR2 is SVGIG in the germline V gene (reference sequence). V lost 4 bases to trimming and J lost 7 bases, with 10 bases between them. CDR3: CAWNLIGGYTF. CDR3 bases: TGTGCCTGGAATCTAATCGGTGGCTACACCTTC.